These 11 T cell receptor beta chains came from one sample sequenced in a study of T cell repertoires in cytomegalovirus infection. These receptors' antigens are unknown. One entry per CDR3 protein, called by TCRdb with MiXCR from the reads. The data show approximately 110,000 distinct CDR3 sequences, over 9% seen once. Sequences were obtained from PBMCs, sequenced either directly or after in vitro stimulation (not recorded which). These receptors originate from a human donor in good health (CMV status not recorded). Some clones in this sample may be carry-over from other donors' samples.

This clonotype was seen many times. CDR3 sequence reads: CASRQRTEAFF. In DNA form, the CDR3 reads TGTGCCTCTAGACAGCGAACTGAAGCTTTCTTT. The genes are TRBV10-3 and TRBJ1-1; possibly TRBD1 for D (5 bases). CDR1 ENHRY and CDR2 SYGVKD come from the germline V gene. The V end was cut by 11 bases, the J end by 5 bases, with 12 bases between. CDR3 length: 11 residues.

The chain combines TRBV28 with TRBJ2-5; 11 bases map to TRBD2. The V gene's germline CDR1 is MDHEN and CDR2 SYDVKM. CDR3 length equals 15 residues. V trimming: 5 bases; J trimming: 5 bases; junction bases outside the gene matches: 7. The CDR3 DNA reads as TGTGCCAGCAGTACCATAGCGGGAGGGTTGGAGACCCAGTACTTC. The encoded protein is CASSTIAGGLETQYF.

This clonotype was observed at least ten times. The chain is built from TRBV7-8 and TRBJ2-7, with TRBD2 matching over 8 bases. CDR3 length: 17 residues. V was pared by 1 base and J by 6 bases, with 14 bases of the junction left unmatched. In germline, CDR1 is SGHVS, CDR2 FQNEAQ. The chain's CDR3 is CASSLVAGSGPGGEQYV. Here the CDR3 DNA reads TGTGCCAGCAGCTTAGTAGCGGGGAGCGGGCCCGGAGGCGAGCAGTACGTC.

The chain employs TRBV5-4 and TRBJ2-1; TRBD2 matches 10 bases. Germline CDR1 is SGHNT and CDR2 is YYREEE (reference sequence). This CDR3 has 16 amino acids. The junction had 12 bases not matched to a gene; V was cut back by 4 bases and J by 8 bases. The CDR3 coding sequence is TGTGCCAGCAGCCGAAGGCTAGCGGGAGAGGGCGATGAGCAGTTCTTC. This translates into CASSRRLAGEGDEQFF.

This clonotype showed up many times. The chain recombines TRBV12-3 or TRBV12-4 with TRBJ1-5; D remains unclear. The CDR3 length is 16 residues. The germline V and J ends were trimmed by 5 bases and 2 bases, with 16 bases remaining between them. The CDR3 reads CASSPQGVGGNQPQHF. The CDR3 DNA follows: TGTGCCAGCAGTCCCCAAGGAGTAGGTGGCAATCAGCCCCAGCATTTT.

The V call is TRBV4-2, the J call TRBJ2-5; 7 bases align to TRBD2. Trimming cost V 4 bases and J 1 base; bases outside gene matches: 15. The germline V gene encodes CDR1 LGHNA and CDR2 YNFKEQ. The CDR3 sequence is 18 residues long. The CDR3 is CASSRGIILAELQETQYF. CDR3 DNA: TGTGCCAGCAGCCGGGGCATCATTCTAGCGGAGCTCCAAGAGACCCAGTACTTC.

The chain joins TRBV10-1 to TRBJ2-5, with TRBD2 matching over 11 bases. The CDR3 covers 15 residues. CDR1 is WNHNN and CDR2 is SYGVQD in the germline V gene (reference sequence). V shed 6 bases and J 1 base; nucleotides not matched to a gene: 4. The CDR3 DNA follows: TGCGCCAGCAGCCCCGGGACTAGCGGCCAAGAGACCCAGTACTTC. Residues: CASSPGTSGQETQYF.

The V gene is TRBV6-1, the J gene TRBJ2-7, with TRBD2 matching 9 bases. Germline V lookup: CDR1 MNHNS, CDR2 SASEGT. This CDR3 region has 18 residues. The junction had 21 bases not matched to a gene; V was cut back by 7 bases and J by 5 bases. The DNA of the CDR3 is TGTGCCAGCACCCCGGTGGGTAGCGGGAGAAGGACCCACCACGAGCAGTACTTC. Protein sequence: CASTPVGSGRRTHHEQYF.

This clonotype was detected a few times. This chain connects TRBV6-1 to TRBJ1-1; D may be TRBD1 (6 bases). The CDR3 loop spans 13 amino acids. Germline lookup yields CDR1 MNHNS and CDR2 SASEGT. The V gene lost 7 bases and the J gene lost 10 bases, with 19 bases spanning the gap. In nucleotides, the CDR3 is TGTGCCAGCAACCAGGGGACGGCTCCAAGAGCTTTCTTT. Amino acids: CASNQGTAPRAFF.

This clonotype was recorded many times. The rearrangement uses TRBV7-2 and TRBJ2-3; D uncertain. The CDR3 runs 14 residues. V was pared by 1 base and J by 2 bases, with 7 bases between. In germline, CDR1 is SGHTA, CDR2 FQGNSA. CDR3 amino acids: CASSLVHTTDTQYF. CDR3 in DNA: TGTGCCAGCAGCTTAGTACACACCACAGATACGCAGTATTTT.

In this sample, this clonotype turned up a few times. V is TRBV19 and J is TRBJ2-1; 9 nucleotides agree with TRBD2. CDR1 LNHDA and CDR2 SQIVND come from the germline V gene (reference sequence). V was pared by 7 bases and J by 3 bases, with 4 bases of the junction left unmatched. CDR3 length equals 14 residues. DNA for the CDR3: TGTGCCAGTAAGAGACTAGCGGACTACAATGAGCAGTTCTTC. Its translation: CASKRLADYNEQFF.